The T cell receptor beta chain under discussion was sequenced for a study of T cell responses to AZD1222 COVID-19 vaccine. The method was immunoSEQ multiplex PCR; TCRdb's version includes in-frame clones alone and lacks a portion of them. This sample has roughly 67,000 clones; about three quarters occur once, and the top ten carry about 12%. Trimming removed 6 bases from V and 2 bases from J; junction bases left unmatched: 2. Germline V gene data show CDR1 as MNHNY and CDR2 as SVGAGI (reference sequence). The CDR3 has 14 amino acids. The source was peripheral blood, collected on day 0 of AZD1222 vaccination. The genes are TRBV6-6 and TRBJ2-7; 12 bases fit TRBD1. The TCR was taken from an adult in good health. The CDR3 sequence: CASSGTGGPYEQYF. CDR3 coding DNA: TGTGCCAGCAGCGGGACAGGGGGCCCCTACGAGCAGTACTTC.